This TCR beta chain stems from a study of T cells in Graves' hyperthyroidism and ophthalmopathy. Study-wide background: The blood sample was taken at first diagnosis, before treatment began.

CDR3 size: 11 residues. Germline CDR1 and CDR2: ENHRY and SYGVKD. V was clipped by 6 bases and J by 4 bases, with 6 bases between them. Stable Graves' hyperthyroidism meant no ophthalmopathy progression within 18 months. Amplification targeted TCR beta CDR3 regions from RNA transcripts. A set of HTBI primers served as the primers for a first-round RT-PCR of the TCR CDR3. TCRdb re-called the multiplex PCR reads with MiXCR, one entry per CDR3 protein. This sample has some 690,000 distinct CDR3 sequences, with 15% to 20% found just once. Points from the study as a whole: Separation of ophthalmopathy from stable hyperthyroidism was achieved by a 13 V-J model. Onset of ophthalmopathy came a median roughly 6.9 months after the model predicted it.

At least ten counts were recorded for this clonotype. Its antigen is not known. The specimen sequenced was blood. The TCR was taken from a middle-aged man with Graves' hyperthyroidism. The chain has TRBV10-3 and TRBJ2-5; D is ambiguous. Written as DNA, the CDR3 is TGTGCCATCAGCCCTGGAGAGACCCAGTACTTC. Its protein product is CAISPGETQYF.